One and the same sample provided the 8 T cell receptor beta chains below, sequenced in a study of T cells in Graves' hyperthyroidism and ophthalmopathy. Amplified TCR beta CDR3 regions derived from RNA transcripts. Researchers ran a first-round RT-PCR on the TCR CDR3 using the HTBI primer set. TCRdb processed the multiplex PCR reads anew with MiXCR; each CDR3 protein has one entry. The sample comprises nearly 750,000 distinct CDR3 sequences, over 35% of which are singletons, and about a third rests with the top ten. Sequencing input: blood. The receptors come from a woman between 40 and 55 years old with Graves' hyperthyroidism.

This chain connects TRBV19 to TRBJ2-7, with TRBD1 matching 8 bases. The ends lost 5 bases at V and 2 bases at J; junction bases unmatched: 8. The V gene's germline CDR1 is LNHDA and CDR2 SQIVND (reference sequence). This CDR3 region has 15 residues. This CDR3 reads CASSFGQGSTYEQYF. The CDR3 bases are TGTGCCAGTAGTTTCGGACAGGGATCCACCTACGAGCAGTACTTC.

About this clonotype: Mismatch with germline at one junction end may stem from a read error. This chain uses TRBV5-1 with TRBJ2-3; D unclear. CDR3 length: 18 amino acids. Germline loops: CDR1 SGHRS, CDR2 YFSETQ. The CDR3, as DNA: TGTGCCAGCAGCTTGGTGTCAGGAGAGAGAAATAGCACAGATACGCAGTATTTT. Translation gives CASSLVSGERNSTDTQYF.

V gene TRBV15 combines with J gene TRBJ2-7; 10 bases agree with TRBD2. The CDR3 is made up of 14 amino acids. Trimming at V came to 5 bases and at J to 2 bases, leaving 3 bases not matched to a gene. Germline-derived CDR1 and CDR2 are LNHNV and YYDKDF (reference sequence). The CDR3 DNA reads as TGTGCCACCAGCGTACTAGCGGGAACCTACGAGCAGTACTTC. Its translation is CATSVLAGTYEQYF. The whole variable domain, remainder taken from reference TRBV15 and TRBJ2-7, is DAMVIQNPRYQVTQFGKPVTLSCSQTLNHNVMYWYQQKSSQAPKLLFHYYDKDFNNEADTPDNFQSRRPNTSFCFLDIRSPGLGDTAMYLCATSVLAGTYEQYFGPGTRLTVT.

The chain employs TRBV28 and TRBJ1-5, with D hard to call. This CDR3 contains 16 residues. The germline CDR1 and CDR2 sequences are MDHEN and SYDVKM. Trimming pared 8 bases from V and 0 bases from J, leaving 17 bases between. CDR3 bases: TGTGCCAGCGATGAAGGAGGCAGTAATAGCAATCAGCCCCAGCATTTT. It yields the protein CASDEGGSNSNQPQHF.

The chain carries TRBV5-1 and TRBJ1-2; no reliable D call. The CDR3 has 14 residues. Trimming took 4 bases from V and 8 from J, leaving 18 bases between them. The germline V gene encodes CDR1 SGHRS and CDR2 YFSETQ. CDR3 in amino acids: CASSHGEQDRGYTF. The DNA of the CDR3 is TGCGCCAGCAGCCACGGAGAGCAAGACCGCGGCTACACCTTC.

For this clonotype: Given a much more abundant clone one base away, this may be a read error. The V call is TRBV24-1, the J call TRBJ2-7, with D possibly TRBD2 on 5 matching bases. The V end lost 5 bases, the J end lost 2 bases, and 21 bases lay between the germline ends. Germline V gene sequence: CDR1 KGHDR, CDR2 SFDVKD. The CDR3 length is 17 residues. CDR3 in DNA: TGTGCCACCAGTGCATATAACCGGGCGACCGGGACCTACGAGCAGTACTTC. Translating gives CATSAYNRATGTYEQYF.

The V gene is TRBV10-3, the J gene TRBJ2-3; 8 bases are shared with TRBD1. Trimming at V came to 7 bases and at J to 4 bases, leaving 7 bases not matched to a gene. The CDR3 covers 14 residues. CDR1 and CDR2 from the germline V gene are ENHRY and SYGVKD. The CDR3 reads CAITLDRAADTQYF. For the CDR3, the DNA is TGTGCCATCACCCTGGACAGGGCCGCAGATACGCAGTATTTT.

Only a few counts were recorded for this clonotype. The chain couples TRBV5-1 to TRBJ2-5; 8 bases align to TRBD1. The CDR3 contains 13 residues. After removal of 4 bases from V and 5 bases from J, the junction contained 4 bases not matched to a gene. CDR1 is SGHRS, CDR2 YFSETQ, per germline. Here the CDR3 reads CASSTRGRETQYF. Written as DNA, the CDR3 is TGCGCCAGCAGCACCAGGGGGCGGGAGACCCAGTACTTC.